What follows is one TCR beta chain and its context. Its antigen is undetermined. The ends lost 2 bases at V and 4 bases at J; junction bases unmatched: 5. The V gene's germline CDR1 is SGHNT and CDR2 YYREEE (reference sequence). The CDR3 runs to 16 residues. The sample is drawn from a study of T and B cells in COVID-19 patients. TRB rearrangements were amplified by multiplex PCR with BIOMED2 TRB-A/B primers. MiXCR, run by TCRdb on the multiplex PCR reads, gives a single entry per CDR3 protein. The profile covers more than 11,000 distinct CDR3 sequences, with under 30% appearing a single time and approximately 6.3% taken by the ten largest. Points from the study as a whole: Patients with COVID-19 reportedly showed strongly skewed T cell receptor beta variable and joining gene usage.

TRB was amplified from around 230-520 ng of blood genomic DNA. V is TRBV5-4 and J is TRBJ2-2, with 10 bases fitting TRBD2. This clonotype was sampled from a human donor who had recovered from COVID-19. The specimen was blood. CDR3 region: CASSFPLAGSTGELFF. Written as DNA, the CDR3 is TGTGCCAGCAGCTTCCCACTAGCGGGAAGCACCGGGGAGCTGTTTTTT.